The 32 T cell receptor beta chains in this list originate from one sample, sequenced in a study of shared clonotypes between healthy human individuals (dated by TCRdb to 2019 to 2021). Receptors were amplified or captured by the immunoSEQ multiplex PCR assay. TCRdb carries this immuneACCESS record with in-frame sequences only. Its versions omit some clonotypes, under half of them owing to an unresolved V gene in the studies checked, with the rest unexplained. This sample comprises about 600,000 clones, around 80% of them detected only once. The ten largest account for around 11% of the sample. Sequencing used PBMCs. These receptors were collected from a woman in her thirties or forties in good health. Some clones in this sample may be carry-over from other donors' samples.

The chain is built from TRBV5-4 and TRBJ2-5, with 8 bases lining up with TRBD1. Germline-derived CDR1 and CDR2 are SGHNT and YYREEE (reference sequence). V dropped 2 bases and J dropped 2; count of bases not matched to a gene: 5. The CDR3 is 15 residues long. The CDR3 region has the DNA TGTGCCAGCAGCTTCCCTACAGGGGGGCAAGAGACCCAGTACTTC. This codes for CASSFPTGGQETQYF.

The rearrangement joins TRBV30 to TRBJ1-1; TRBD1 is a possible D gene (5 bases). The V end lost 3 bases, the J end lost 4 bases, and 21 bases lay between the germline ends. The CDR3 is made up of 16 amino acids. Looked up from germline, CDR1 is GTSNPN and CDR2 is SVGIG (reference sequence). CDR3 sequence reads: CAWRVLGLLMATEAFF. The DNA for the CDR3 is TGTGCCTGGAGGGTGTTGGGGCTTTTGATGGCCACTGAAGCTTTCTTT.

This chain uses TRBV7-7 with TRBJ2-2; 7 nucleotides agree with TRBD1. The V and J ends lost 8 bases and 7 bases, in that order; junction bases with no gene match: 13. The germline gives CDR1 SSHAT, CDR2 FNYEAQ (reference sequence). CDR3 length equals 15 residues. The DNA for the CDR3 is TGTGCCAGCGGGCCCTGGACAGGTGGGGACGGGGAGCTGTTTTTT. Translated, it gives CASGPWTGGDGELFF.

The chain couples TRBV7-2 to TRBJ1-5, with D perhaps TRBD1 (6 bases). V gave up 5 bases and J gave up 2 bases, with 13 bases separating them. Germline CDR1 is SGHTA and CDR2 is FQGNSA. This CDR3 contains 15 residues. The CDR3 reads CASSTEQGRNQPQHF. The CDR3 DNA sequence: TGTGCCAGCAGCACGGAACAGGGTCGCAATCAGCCCCAGCATTTT.

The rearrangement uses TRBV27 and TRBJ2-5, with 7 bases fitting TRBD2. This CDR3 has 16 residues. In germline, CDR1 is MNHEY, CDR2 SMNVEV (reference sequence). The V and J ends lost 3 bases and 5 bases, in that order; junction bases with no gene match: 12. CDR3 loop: CASSFSLAEERETQYF. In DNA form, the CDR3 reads TGTGCCAGCAGTTTTAGCCTAGCGGAAGAGAGGGAGACCCAGTACTTC.

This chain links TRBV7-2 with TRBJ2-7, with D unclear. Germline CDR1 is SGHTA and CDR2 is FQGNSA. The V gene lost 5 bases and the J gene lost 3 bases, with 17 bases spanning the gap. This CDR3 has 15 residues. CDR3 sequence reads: CASSPRGSFSYEQYF. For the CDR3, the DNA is TGTGCCAGCAGCCCCCGAGGTTCGTTCAGCTACGAGCAGTACTTC.

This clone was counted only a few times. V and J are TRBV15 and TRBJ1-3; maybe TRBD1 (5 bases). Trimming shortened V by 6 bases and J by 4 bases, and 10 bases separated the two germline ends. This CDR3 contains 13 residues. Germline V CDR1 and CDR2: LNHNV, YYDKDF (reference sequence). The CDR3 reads CATSAGYGNTIYF. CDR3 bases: TGTGCCACCAGTGCAGGGTACGGAAACACCATATATTTT.

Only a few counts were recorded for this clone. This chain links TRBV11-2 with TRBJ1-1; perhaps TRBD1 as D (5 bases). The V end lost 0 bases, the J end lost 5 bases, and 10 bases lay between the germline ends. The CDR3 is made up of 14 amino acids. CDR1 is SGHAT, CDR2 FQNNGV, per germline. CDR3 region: CASSLEGVGTEAFF. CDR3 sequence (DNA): TGTGCCAGCAGCTTAGAAGGGGTGGGGACTGAAGCTTTCTTT.

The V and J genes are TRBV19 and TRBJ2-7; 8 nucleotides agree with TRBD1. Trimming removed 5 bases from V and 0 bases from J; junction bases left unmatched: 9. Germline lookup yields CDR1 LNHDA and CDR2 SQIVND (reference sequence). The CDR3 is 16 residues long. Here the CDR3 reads CASSPWTGISSYEQYF. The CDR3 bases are TGTGCCAGTAGTCCCTGGACAGGGATTAGCTCCTACGAGCAGTACTTC.

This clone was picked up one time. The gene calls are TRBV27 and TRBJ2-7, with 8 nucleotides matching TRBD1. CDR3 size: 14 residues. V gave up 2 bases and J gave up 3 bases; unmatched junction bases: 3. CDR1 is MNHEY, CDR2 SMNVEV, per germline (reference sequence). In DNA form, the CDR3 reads TGTGCCAGCAGTTTAGTACAGGGGGACTACGAGCAGTACTTC. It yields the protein CASSLVQGDYEQYF.

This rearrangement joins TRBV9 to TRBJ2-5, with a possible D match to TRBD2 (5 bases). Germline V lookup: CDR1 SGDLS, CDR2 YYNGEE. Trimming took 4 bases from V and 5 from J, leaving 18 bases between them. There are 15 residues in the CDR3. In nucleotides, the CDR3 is TGTGCCAGCAGCCCTAATCCGGGCCGAGGGGAGACCCAGTACTTC. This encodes CASSPNPGRGETQYF.

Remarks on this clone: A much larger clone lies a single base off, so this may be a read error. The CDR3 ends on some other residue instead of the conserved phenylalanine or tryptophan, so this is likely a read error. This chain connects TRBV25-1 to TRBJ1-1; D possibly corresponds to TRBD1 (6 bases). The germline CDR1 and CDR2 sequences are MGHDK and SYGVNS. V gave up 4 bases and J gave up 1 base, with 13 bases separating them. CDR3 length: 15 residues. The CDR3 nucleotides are TGTGCCAGCAGTGCTCGGACGGACAGGAACACTGAAGCTTTCTCT. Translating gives CASSARTDRNTEAFS.

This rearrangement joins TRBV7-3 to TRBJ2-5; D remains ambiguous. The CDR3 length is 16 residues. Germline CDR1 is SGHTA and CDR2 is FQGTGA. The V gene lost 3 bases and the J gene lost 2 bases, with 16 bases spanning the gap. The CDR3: CASSFQGAPGQETQYF. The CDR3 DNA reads TGTGCCAGCAGCTTTCAAGGAGCACCCGGGCAAGAGACCCAGTACTTC. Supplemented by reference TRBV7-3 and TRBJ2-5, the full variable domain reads GAGVSQTPSNKVTEKGKYVELRCDPISGHTALYWYRQSLGQGPEFLIYFQGTGAADDSGLPNDRFFAVRPEGSVSTLKIQRTERGDSAVYLCASSFQGAPGQETQYFGPGTRLLVL.

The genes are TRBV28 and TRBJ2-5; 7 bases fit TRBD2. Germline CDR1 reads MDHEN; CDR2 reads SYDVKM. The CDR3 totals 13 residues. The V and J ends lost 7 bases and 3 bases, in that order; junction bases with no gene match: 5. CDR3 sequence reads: CASIGEGKETQYF. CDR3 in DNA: TGTGCCAGCATCGGGGAGGGGAAAGAGACCCAGTACTTC.

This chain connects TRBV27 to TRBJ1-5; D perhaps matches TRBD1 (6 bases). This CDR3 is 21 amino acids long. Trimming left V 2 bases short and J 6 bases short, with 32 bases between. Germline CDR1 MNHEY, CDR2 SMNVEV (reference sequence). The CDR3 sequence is CASSLRPPRTATLGSSQPQHF. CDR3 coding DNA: TGTGCCAGCAGTTTAAGGCCTCCGCGGACAGCTACGCTAGGTTCAAGTCAGCCCCAGCATTTT.

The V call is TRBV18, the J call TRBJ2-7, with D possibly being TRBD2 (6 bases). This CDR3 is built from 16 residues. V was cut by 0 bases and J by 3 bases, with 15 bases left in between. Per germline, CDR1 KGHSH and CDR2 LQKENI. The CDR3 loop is CASSPPEGPKSYEQYF. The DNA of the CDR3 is TGTGCCAGCTCACCACCGGAGGGCCCTAAGAGCTACGAGCAGTACTTC. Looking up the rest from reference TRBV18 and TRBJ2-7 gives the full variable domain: NAGVMQNPRHLVRRRGQEARLRCSPMKGHSHVYWYRQLPEEGLKFMVYLQKENIIDESGMPKERFSAEFPKEGPSILRIQQVVRGDSAAYFCASSPPEGPKSYEQYFGPGTRLTVT.

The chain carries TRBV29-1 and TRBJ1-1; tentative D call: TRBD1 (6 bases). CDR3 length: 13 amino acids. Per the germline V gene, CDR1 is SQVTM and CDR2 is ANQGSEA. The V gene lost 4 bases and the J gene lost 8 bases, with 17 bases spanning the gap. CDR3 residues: CSVADRSAKEAFF. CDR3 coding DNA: TGCAGCGTTGCTGACAGGTCGGCCAAAGAAGCTTTCTTT.

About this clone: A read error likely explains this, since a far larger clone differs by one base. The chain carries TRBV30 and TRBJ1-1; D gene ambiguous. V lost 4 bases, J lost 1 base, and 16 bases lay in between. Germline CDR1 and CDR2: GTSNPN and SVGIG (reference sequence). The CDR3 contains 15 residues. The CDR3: CAWTPKEGGNTEAFF. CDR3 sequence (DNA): TGTGCCTGGACCCCGAAGGAGGGCGGGAACACTGAAGCTTTCTTT.

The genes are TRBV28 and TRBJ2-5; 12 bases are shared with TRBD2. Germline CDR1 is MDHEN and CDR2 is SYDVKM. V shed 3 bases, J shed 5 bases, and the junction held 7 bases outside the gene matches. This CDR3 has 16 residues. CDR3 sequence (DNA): TGTGCCAGCAGTTTTCGGGCTAGCGGGAGGGTTGAGACCCAGTACTTC. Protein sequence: CASSFRASGRVETQYF. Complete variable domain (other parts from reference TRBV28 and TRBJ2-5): DVKVTQSSRYLVKRTGEKVFLECVQDMDHENMFWYRQDPGLGLRLIYFSYDVKMKEKGDIPEGYSVSREKKERFSLILESASTNQTSMYLCASSFRASGRVETQYFGPGTRLLVL.

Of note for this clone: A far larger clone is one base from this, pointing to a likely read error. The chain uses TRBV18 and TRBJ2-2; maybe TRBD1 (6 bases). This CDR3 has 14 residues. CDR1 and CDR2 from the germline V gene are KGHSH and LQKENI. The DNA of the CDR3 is TGTGCCAGCTCACCCAGGGGAGACACCGGGAAGCTGTTTTTT. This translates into CASSPRGDTGKLFF.

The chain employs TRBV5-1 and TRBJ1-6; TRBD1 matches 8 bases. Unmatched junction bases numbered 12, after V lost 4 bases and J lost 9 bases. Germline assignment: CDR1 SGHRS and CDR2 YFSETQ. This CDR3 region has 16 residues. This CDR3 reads CASSQQGQGVGSPLHF. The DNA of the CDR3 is TGCGCCAGCAGCCAACAAGGACAGGGAGTTGGTTCACCCCTCCACTTT.

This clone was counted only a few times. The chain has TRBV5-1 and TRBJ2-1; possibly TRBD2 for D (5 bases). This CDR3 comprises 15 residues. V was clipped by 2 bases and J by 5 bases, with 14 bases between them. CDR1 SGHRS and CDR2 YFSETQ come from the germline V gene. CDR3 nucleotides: TGCGCCAGCAGCTTAGAGGGCTTCCAAAACAATGAGCAGTTCTTC. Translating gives CASSLEGFQNNEQFF.

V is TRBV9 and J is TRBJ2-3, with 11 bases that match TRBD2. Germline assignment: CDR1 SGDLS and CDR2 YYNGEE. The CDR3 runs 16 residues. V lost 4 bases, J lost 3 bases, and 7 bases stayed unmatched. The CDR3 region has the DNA TGTGCCAGCAGCTCCCCTCTAGCGGGAGGAACAGATACGCAGTATTTT. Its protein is CASSSPLAGGTDTQYF.

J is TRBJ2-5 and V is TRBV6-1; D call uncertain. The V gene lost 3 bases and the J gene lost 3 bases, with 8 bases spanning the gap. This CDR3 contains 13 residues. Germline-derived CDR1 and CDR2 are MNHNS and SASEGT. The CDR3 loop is CASSETWKETQYF. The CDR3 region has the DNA TGTGCCAGCAGTGAGACGTGGAAAGAGACCCAGTACTTC.

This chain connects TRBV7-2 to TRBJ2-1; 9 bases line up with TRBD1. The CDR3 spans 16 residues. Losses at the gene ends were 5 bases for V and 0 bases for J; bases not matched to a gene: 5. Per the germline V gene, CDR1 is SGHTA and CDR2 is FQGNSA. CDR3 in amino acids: CASSTGQGSSYNEQFF. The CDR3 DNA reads TGTGCCAGCAGCACCGGACAGGGGAGCTCCTACAATGAGCAGTTCTTC.

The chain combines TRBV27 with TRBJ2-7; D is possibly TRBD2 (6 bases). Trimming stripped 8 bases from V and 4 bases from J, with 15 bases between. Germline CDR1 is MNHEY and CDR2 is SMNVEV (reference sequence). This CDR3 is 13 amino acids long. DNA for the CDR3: TGTGCCAGCGGTAGCGCCGGGACTTACGAGCAGTACTTC. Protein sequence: CASGSAGTYEQYF.

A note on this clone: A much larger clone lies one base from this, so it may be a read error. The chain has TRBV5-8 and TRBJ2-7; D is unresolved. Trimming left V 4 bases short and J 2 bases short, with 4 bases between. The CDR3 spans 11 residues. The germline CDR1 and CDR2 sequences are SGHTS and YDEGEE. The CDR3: CASSPPYEQYF. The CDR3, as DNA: TGTGCCAGCAGCCCCCCCTACGAGCAGTACTTC.

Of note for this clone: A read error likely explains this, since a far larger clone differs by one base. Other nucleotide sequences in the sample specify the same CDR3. CDR3 amino acids: CASSLTYRDDGNQPQHF. CDR3 DNA sequence: TGCGCCAGCAGCTTAACCTACAGGGATGATGGGAATCAGCCCCAGCATTTT. This chain uses TRBV7-3 with TRBJ1-5, with D perhaps TRBD1 (6 bases). The length of the CDR3 is 17 residues. Germline assignment: CDR1 SGHTA and CDR2 FQGTGA.

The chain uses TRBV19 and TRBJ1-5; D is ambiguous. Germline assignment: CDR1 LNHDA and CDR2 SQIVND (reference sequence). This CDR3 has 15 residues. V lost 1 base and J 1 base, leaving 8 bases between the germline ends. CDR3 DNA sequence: TGTGCCAGTAGTATAGGACACATGAGCAATCAGCCCCAGCATTTT. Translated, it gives CASSIGHMSNQPQHF.

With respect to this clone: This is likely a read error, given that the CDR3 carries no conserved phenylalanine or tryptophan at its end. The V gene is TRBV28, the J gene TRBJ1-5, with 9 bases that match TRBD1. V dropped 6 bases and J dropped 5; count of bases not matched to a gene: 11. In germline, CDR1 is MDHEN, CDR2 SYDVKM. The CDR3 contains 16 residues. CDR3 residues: CASRYEPGQGDQPQHL. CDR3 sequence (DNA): TGTGCCAGCAGATATGAACCGGGACAGGGAGATCAGCCCCAGCATCTT.

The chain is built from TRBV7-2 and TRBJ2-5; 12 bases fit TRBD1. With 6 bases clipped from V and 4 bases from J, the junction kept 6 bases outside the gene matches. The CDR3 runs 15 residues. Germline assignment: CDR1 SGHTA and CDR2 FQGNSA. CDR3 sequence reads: CASSPGQGAGETQYF. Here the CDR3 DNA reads TGTGCCAGCAGTCCGGGACAGGGGGCGGGAGAGACCCAGTACTTC. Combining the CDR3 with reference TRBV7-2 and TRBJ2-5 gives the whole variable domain GAGVSQSPSNKVTEKGKDVELRCDPISGHTALYWYRQSLGQGLEFLIYFQGNSAPDKSGLPSDRFSAERTGGSVSTLTIQRTQQEDSAVYLCASSPGQGAGETQYFGPGTRLLVL.

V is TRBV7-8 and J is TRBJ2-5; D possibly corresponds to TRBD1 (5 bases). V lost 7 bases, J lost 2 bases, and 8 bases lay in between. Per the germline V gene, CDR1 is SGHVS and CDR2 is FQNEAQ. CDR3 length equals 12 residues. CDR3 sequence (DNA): TGTGCCAGCACTAGACAGCAAGAGACCCAGTACTTC. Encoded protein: CASTRQQETQYF.